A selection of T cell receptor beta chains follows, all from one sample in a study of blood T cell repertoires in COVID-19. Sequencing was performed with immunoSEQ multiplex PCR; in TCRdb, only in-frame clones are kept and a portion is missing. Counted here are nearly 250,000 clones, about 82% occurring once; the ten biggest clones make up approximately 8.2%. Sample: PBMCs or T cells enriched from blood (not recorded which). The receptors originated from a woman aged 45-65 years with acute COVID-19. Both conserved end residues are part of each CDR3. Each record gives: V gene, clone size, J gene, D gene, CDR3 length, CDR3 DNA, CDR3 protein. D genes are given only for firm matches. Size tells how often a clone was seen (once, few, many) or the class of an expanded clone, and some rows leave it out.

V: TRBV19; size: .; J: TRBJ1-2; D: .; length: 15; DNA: TGTGCCAGTAGTATAGATTGGGGCGGAAACTATGGCTACACCTTC; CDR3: CASSIDWGGNYGYTF
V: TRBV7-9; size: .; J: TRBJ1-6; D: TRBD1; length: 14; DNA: TGTGCCAGCAGCGGACAGGGAGCTAATTCACCCCTCCACTTT; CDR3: CASSGQGANSPLHF
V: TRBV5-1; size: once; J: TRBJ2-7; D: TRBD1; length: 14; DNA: TGCGCCAGCAGGCCTACTACAGGGGGCTACGAGCAGTACTTC; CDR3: CASRPTTGGYEQYF
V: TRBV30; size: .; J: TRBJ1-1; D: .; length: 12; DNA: TGTTCGGCGGGATGGATGAACACTGAAGCTTTCTTT; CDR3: CSAGWMNTEAFF
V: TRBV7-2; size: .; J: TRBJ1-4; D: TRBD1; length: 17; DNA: TGTGCCAGCAGTCTTAGGGGGTGGACAGGGACTAATGAAAAACTGTTTTTT; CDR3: CASSLRGWTGTNEKLFF
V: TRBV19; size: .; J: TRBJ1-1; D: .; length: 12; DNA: TGTGCCAGTAGATGGGGGGGCACTGAAGCTTTCTTT; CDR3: CASRWGGTEAFF
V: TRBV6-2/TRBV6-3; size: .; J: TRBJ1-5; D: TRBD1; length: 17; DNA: TGTGCCAGCAGTTACGGTCGATTGGGACAGAACAATCAGCCCCAGCATTTT; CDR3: CASSYGRLGQNNQPQHF
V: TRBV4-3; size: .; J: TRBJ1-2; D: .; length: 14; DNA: TGCGCCAGCAGCCCCCGGGGGATTGGCTATGGCTACACCTTC; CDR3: CASSPRGIGYGYTF
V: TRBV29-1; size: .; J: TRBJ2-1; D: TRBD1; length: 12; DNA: TGCAGCGTCCGGACAGGGAGAGATGAGCAGTTCTTC; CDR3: CSVRTGRDEQFF
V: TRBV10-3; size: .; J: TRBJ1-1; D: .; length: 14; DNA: TGTGCCATCAGTAGGGGGATGGGTGACACTGAAGCTTTCTTT; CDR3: CAISRGMGDTEAFF
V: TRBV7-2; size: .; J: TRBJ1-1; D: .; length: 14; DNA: TGTGCCAGCAACGTCGACAGAGCGAACACTGAAGCTTTCTTT; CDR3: CASNVDRANTEAFF
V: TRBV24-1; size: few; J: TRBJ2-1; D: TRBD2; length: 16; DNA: TGTGCCACCAGTGATTCGGGACTAGCGGGGGGGAATGAGCAGTTCTTC; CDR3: CATSDSGLAGGNEQFF
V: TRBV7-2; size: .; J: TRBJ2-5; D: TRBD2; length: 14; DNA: TGTGCCAGCAGCCCGGGACTAGCGGGGGAGACCCAGTACTTC; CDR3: CASSPGLAGETQYF
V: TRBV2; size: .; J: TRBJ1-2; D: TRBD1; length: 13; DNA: TGTGCCAGCAGTGAGACAGGGGTCTATGGCTACACCTTC; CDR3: CASSETGVYGYTF
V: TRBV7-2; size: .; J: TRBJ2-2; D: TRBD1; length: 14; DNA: TGTGCCAGCAGAGGGACAGGGTACACCGGGGAGCTGTTTTTT; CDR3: CASRGTGYTGELFF
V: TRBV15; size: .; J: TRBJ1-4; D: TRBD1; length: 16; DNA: TGTGCCACCAGCGGGGACAGGGACGCAACTAATGAAAAACTGTTTTTT; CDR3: CATSGDRDATNEKLFF
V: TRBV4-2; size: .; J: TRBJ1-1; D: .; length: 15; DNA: TGTGCCAGCAGCCAAGGGTCTAATAAAGGGGCTGAAGCTTTCTTT; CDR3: CASSQGSNKGAEAFF
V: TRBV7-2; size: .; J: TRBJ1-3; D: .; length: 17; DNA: TGTGCCAGCAGCTTAGCGTCCGGGGGGCTAGGAGGAAACACCATATATTTT; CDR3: CASSLASGGLGGNTIYF
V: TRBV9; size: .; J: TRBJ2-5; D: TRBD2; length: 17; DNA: TGTGCCAGCGGTAGACTAGCGGGGGGGCATGGGCAAGAGACCCAGTACTTC; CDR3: CASGRLAGGHGQETQYF